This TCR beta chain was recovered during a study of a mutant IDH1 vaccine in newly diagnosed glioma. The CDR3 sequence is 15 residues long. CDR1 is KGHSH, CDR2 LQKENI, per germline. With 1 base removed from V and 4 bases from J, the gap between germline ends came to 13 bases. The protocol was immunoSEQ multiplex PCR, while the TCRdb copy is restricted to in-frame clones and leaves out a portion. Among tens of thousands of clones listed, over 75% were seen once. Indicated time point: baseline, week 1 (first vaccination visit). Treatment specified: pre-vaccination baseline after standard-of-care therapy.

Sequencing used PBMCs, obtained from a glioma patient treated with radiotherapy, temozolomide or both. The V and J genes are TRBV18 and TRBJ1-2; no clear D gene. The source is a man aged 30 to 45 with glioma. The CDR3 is CASSPLGLEGYGYTF. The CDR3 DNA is TGTGCCAGCTCACCACTGGGCCTAGAAGGCTATGGCTACACCTTC.